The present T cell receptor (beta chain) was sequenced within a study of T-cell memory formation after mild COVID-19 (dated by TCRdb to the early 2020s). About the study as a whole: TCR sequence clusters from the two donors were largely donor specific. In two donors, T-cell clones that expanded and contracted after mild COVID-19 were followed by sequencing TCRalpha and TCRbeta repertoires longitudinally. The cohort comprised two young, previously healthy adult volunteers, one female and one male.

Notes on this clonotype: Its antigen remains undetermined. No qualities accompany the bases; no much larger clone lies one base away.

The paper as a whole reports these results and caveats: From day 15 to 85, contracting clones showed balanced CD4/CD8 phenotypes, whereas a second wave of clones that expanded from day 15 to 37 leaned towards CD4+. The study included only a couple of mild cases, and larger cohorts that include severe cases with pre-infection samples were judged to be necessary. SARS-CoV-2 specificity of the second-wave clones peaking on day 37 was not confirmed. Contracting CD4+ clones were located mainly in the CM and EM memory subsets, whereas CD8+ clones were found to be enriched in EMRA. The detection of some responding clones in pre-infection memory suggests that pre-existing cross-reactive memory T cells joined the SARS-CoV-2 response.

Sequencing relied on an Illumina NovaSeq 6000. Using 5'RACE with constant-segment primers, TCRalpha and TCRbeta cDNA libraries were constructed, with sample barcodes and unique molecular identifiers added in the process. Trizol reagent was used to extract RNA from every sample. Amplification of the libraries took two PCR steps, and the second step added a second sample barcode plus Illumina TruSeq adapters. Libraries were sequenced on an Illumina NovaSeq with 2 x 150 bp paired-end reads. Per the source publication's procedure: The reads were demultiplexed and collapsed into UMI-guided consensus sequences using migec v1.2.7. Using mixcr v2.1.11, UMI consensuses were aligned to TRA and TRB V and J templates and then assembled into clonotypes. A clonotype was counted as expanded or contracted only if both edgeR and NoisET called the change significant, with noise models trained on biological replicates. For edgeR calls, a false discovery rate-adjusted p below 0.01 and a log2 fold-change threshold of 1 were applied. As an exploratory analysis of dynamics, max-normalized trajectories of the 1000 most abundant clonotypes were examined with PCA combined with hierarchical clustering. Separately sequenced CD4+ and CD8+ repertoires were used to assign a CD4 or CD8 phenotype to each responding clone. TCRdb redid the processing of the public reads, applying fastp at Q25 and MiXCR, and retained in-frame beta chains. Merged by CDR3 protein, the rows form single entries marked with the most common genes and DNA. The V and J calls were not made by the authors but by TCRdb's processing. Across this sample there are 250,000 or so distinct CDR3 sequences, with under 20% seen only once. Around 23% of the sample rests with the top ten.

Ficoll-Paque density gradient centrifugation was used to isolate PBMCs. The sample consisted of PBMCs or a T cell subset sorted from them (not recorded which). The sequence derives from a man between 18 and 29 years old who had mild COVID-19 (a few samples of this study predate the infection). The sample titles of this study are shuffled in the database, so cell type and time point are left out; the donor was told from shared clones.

The bases are TGTGCCACCAGTGACCCTCTACGTGAGCAGTTCTTC. Protein translation: CATSDPLREQFF. The chain joins TRBV24-1 to TRBJ2-1; no D segment can be confidently identified. CDR1 KGHDR and CDR2 SFDVKD are derived from the germline V gene. The CDR3, cysteine through phenylalanine, is 12 amino acids long. Just the 36-base CDR3 DNA is kept, in frame starting at base 1. V lost 4 bases and J lost 9 bases; the stretch between them is 9 bases long.